The entry that follows covers one T cell receptor beta chain sequence. This clonotype was counted at least ten times. Its antigen specificity is not known. It has no much larger one-base neighbor in the sample; base qualities were not kept. V loses 1 base at its end and J loses 3 bases; junction bases beyond the gene matches: 4. The germline V gene specifies KGHSH as CDR1 and LQKENI as CDR2. There are 15 amino acids in the CDR3, from cysteine to phenylalanine inclusive. The CDR3 DNA has 45 bases and is translated from base 1. The data originate from a study of CD8 T cells in ankylosing spondylitis (dated by TCRdb to the late 2010s). Background on the whole study: To find TCR variants linked to disease, the study profiled T cell receptor beta repertoires in ankylosing spondylitis patients and healthy donors. In total, the full study cohort was made up of some 110 healthy donors and about two dozen ankylosing spondylitis patients. Peripheral blood samples were taken, and synovial fluid was additionally collected from ankylosing spondylitis patients. Beyond this particular receptor, the publication reports: A CD8+ phenotype was shown by the disease-linked clones, which were found at relatively low frequencies in peripheral blood. The disease-linked clones were reported as significantly enriched in matched synovial fluid samples from ankylosing spondylitis patients. Blood from ankylosing spondylitis patients appeared to be characterized by a TCR beta motif made up of several highly homologous amino acid variants. Some TCR beta motif variants had previously been reported in synovial fluid and blood of reactive arthritis patients, which suggested common disease-initiation mechanisms.

TCRdb records Illumina HiSeq 2500 as the sequencer. Quantitative 5'-RACE with molecular barcodes was used to prepare TCR beta libraries. The original methods were these. A new computational method based on a probabilistic model of VDJ rearrangement was used to identify disease-linked TCR variants. Clones were called with MiXCR by TCRdb after fastp trimmed the public reads at Q25, and only in-frame beta chains were retained. Rows merge per CDR3 protein into single entries with the most common DNA and genes. Here the V and J calls rest on TCRdb's processing, not on the authors' analysis. The sample table records roughly 350,000 distinct CDR3 sequences; under 8.5% of these occur just once. Together, the top ten hold roughly 15% of the sample.

What was sequenced was blood, either unsorted or a sorted T cell fraction (not recorded which). Recombination linked TRBV18 to TRBJ2-3, and 7 bases in between align with TRBD2. The source of this sequence is a male donor with ankylosing spondylitis. The CDR3 region has the sequence CASSPQDSGTDTQYF. The nucleotides read TGTGCCAGCTCACCACAGGATAGCGGGACAGATACGCAGTATTTT.